The present TCR beta chain was sequenced within a study of cytomegalovirus exposure and HLA in healthy donors. TCRdb's table, derived via immunoSEQ multiplex PCR, lists solely in-frame clones and lacks some. In the table there are 180,000 or so clones, roughly 86% of which are singletons. The CDR3 extends over 15 amino acids. The germline V gene encodes CDR1 LNHNV and CDR2 YYDKDF (reference sequence). V shed 0 bases and J shed 3 bases, with 12 bases lying between them. The sample comprised PBMCs. The clonotype originates from a man younger than 30 in good health and CMV-seropositive. This chain connects TRBV15 to TRBJ2-7; D may be TRBD2 (5 bases). In DNA, the CDR3 is TGTGCCACCAGCAGAGATCCGGGAAGGAACTACGAGCAGTACTTC. Protein: CATSRDPGRNYEQYF.